The 13 T cell receptor beta chains reported below all come from one sample, sequenced in a study of blood T cell repertoires in COVID-19. Clones were read by immunoSEQ multiplex PCR, and TCRdb kept only the in-frame ones, dropping some. Seen here are roughly 220,000 clones, approximately 90% observed once, and the top ten hold approximately 2.1%. Sequenced: peripheral blood. The receptors were sampled from a man aged 25-45 years who had recovered from COVID-19.

The J gene is TRBJ1-1, the V gene TRBV4-1; no definite D call. The germline V gene encodes CDR1 MGHRA and CDR2 YSYEKL. The CDR3 consists of 15 residues. V lost 2 bases to trimming and J lost 4 bases, with 14 bases between them. The CDR3 DNA is TGCGCCAGCAGCCAAAGCGATTTCTCCCTCACTGAAGCTTTCTTT. It yields the protein CASSQSDFSLTEAFF.

The J gene is TRBJ1-2, the V gene TRBV11-2, with a possible D match to TRBD1 (5 bases). Looked up from germline, CDR1 is SGHAT and CDR2 is FQNNGV. The length of the CDR3 is 12 residues. Trimming removed 5 bases at V and 4 bases at J, with 8 bases between. CDR3 residues: CASSDDSYGYTF. CDR3 nucleotide sequence: TGTGCCAGCAGCGACGACAGCTATGGCTACACCTTC.

The V gene is TRBV13, the J gene TRBJ1-2; possible D gene TRBD1, 5 bases. CDR1 is PRHDT and CDR2 is FYEKMQ in the germline V gene (reference sequence). The CDR3 has 15 residues. Trimming took 5 bases from V and 2 from J, leaving 15 bases between them. CDR3 amino acids: CASSLGWGANYGYTF. The DNA for the CDR3 is TGTGCCAGCAGCCTGGGCTGGGGCGCGAACTATGGCTACACCTTC.

The chain links TRBV5-4 to TRBJ2-5; the match to TRBD2 covers 14 bases. Germline CDR1 SGHNT, CDR2 YYREEE (reference sequence). After removal of 0 bases from V and 5 bases from J, the junction contained 15 bases not matched to a gene. The CDR3 is 20 residues long. The CDR3 protein is CASSLAPGLAGVLFGETQYF. In DNA, the CDR3 is TGTGCCAGCAGCTTGGCCCCGGGACTAGCGGGGGTGTTGTTCGGGGAGACCCAGTACTTC.

The CDR3 DNA is TGTGCCAGCACCGCGGTGAGCACAGATACGCAGTATTTT. As protein: CASTAVSTDTQYF. The chain employs TRBV9 and TRBJ2-3, with D unresolved. V was shortened by 6 bases and J by 0 bases, with 8 bases between the two germline ends. This CDR3 has 13 residues. Germline V CDR1 and CDR2: SGDLS, YYNGEE. Using reference TRBV9 and TRBJ2-3 for the parts outside the CDR3, the full variable domain is DSGVTQTPKHLITATGQRVTLRCSPRSGDLSVYWYQQSLDQGLQFLIQYYNGEERAKGNILERFSAQQFPDLHSELNLSSLELGDSALYFCASTAVSTDTQYFGPGTRLTVL.

This clone appeared a few times. The gene calls are TRBV10-1 and TRBJ2-7; D unresolved. Trimming removed 10 bases at V and 0 bases at J, with 13 bases between. Germline lookup yields CDR1 WNHNN and CDR2 SYGVQD (reference sequence). CDR3 length: 13 residues. This CDR3 is CATSDLLSYEQYF. In DNA, the CDR3 is TGCGCCACCTCAGACTTGCTCTCCTACGAGCAGTACTTC.

V gene TRBV19 combines with J gene TRBJ2-7, with 7 positions matching TRBD1. The V gene end was trimmed by 3 bases and the J gene end by 3 bases; junction bases not matched to a gene: 8. The CDR3 is 15 amino acids. CDR1 and CDR2 (germline): LNHDA, SQIVND (reference sequence). Here the CDR3 reads CASSIGTELYYEQYF. Here the CDR3 DNA reads TGTGCCAGTAGTATCGGGACAGAACTTTACTACGAGCAGTACTTC.

This chain uses TRBV10-3 with TRBJ1-2; D is undetermined. Germline CDR1 ENHRY, CDR2 SYGVKD. Between the trimmed V and J ends, which lost 7 bases and 4 bases, there was a span of 13 bases. The CDR3 consists of 13 residues. DNA for the CDR3: TGTGCCATCACCTCTGGGCCTCTCTATGGCTACACCTTC. It encodes CAITSGPLYGYTF.

V and J are TRBV9 and TRBJ1-2; possibly TRBD1 for D (5 bases). The CDR3 consists of 14 residues. The V end lost 3 bases, the J end lost 8 bases, and 17 bases lay between the germline ends. Looked up from germline, CDR1 is SGDLS and CDR2 is YYNGEE. This chain's CDR3 is CASSGQTIPRGYTF. The CDR3 DNA follows: TGTGCCAGCAGCGGACAGACAATCCCCCGCGGCTACACCTTC. The complete variable domain, with remaining parts taken from reference TRBV9 and TRBJ1-2, reads DSGVTQTPKHLITATGQRVTLRCSPRSGDLSVYWYQQSLDQGLQFLIQYYNGEERAKGNILERFSAQQFPDLHSELNLSSLELGDSALYFCASSGQTIPRGYTFGSGTRLTVV.

V is TRBV5-4 and J is TRBJ1-4, with TRBD1 as a possible D gene (5 bases). Germline CDR1 is SGHNT and CDR2 is YYREEE (reference sequence). V gave up 4 bases and J gave up 11 bases, with 18 bases separating them. The CDR3 is 14 amino acids. CDR3 coding DNA: TGTGCCAGCAGCGTCGACAGAGCGTGGGATAAACTGTTTTTT. Translating gives CASSVDRAWDKLFF.

This clone was seen once. The chain employs TRBV7-9 and TRBJ1-1; D is unclear. Per germline, CDR1 SEHNR and CDR2 FQNEAQ (reference sequence). The length of the CDR3 is 14 residues. Trimming took 2 bases from V and 0 from J, leaving 7 bases between them. DNA for the CDR3: TGTGCCAGCAGCTTAAAACAGATGAACACTGAAGCTTTCTTT. Protein product: CASSLKQMNTEAFF.

This clone was detected only a few times. The rearrangement uses TRBV29-1 and TRBJ1-6, with a tentative D call TRBD1 (5 bases). The CDR3 totals 13 residues. CDR1 and CDR2 from the germline V gene are SQVTM and ANQGSEA. V lost 4 bases to trimming and J lost 6 bases, with 10 bases between them. The CDR3 loop is CSVGQGSNSPLHF. The CDR3 DNA sequence: TGCAGCGTTGGGCAGGGAAGTAATTCACCCCTCCACTTT.

This chain connects TRBV2 to TRBJ1-1; tentatively, D is TRBD1 (5 bases). Deletions cut 7 bases from V and 4 bases from J, with 16 bases between. The CDR3 runs 14 residues. The germline V gene encodes CDR1 SNHLY and CDR2 FYNNEI. CDR3 bases: TGTGCCAGCACCAATGACTGGGGGGTCACTGAAGCTTTCTTT. Translating it yields CASTNDWGVTEAFF.